This TCR beta chain was retrieved from a study of control samples from healthy donors and cancer patients. Assay: immunoSEQ multiplex PCR; the TCRdb copy retains only in-frame clones and omits some. There are 150,000 to 200,000 clones in the sample; roughly nine tenths occur only once, and more than 1.3% lies in the top ten. This CDR3 is 12 amino acids long. V lost 5 bases to trimming and J lost 4 bases, with 6 bases between them. Germline V gene data show CDR1 as LNHNV and CDR2 as YYDKDF (reference sequence). The chain uses TRBV15 and TRBJ2-1, with D unclear. The clonotype comes from a woman aged 25-40 years in good health. Sample: blood. CDR3 in DNA: TGTGCCACCAGCGTCAGATACAATGAGCAGTTCTTC. This gives the protein CATSVRYNEQFF.